The rows below give T cell receptor beta chains drawn from one sample of a study of blood T cell repertoires in COVID-19. The method was immunoSEQ multiplex PCR; TCRdb's version includes in-frame clones alone and lacks a portion of them. Among 150,000 to 180,000 clones, around four fifths were seen once, and the ten largest hold more than 3.5%. Sequenced sample: peripheral blood. Receptor source: an elderly woman with acute or convalescent COVID-19. The CDR3 runs from the conserved cysteine through the conserved F or W. A D gene is named only where the DNA matches it firmly. A clone size is listed for some rows: how often the clone was seen (once, few, many), or a class if it is expanded.

j_gene | d_gene | v_gene | abundance | CDR3aa | CDR3nt
TRBJ1-6 | - | TRBV27 | - | CASSLQETYNSPLHF | TGTGCCAGCAGTTTACAGGAAACCTATAATTCACCCCTCCACTTT
TRBJ2-7 | TRBD1 | TRBV18 | many | CASSAGTGDEQYF | TGTGCCAGCTCAGCCGGGACAGGGGACGAGCAGTACTTC
TRBJ2-1 | - | TRBV4-2 | once | CASSQDLAGEQFF | TGTGCCAGCAGCCAAGATCTGGCAGGCGAGCAGTTCTTC
TRBJ1-2 | - | TRBV7-6 | - | CASSPRGNQPNYGYTF | TGTGCCAGCAGCCCCCGGGGAAATCAACCCAACTATGGCTACACCTTC
TRBJ1-5 | - | TRBV6-1 | - | CASSDGQRTRGPQHF | TGTGCCAGCAGTGATGGACAGAGAACAAGGGGGCCCCAGCATTTT
TRBJ2-3 | - | TRBV5-4 | - | CATWGPSTDTQYF | TGTGCCACCTGGGGGCCCAGCACAGATACGCAGTATTTT
TRBJ1-5 | - | TRBV7-2 | - | CASSLAGQGRPQHF | TGTGCCAGCAGCTTAGCGGGGCAGGGGAGGCCCCAGCATTTT
TRBJ2-1 | TRBD1 | TRBV5-1 | - | CASSRESGTGYNEQFF | TGCGCCAGCAGCCGCGAATCCGGGACAGGCTACAATGAGCAGTTCTTC
TRBJ1-4 | TRBD1 | TRBV27 | - | CASSRTGSREKLFF | TGTGCCAGCAGCAGGACAGGTAGTCGCGAAAAACTGTTTTTT
TRBJ1-1 | TRBD1 | TRBV27 | - | CASSSTGGSNLWTEAFF | TGTGCCAGCAGTTCCACAGGGGGCTCGAATCTTTGGACTGAAGCTTTCTTT
TRBJ2-7 | - | TRBV7-9 | - | CASSLMDSSYEQYF | TGTGCCAGCAGCCTAATGGACAGCTCCTACGAGCAGTACTTC
TRBJ1-2 | TRBD1 | TRBV3-1/TRBV3-2 | once | CASSTRDRGLGGYTF | TGTGCCAGCAGCACCCGGGACAGGGGTTTGGGTGGCTACACCTTC
TRBJ2-1 | - | TRBV7-7 | - | CASSPTGFGNEQFF | TGTGCCAGCAGCCCAACAGGGTTCGGGAATGAGCAGTTCTTC
TRBJ2-2 | - | TRBV4-2 | - | CASSQVQGKMSGELFF | TGTGCCAGCAGCCAAGTACAGGGAAAGATGTCCGGGGAGCTGTTTTTT
TRBJ2-5 | - | TRBV29-1 | - | CSVGQIQETQYF | TGCAGCGTTGGACAGATCCAAGAGACCCAGTACTTC
TRBJ2-2 | - | TRBV14 | few | CASSQVAQYTGELFF | TGTGCCAGCAGCCAAGTGGCTCAGTACACCGGGGAGCTGTTTTTT
TRBJ2-7 | TRBD1 | TRBV12-5 | once | CASALTGANYEQYF | TGTGCTAGTGCCTTGACAGGGGCCAACTACGAGCAGTACTTC
TRBJ1-5 | - | TRBV3-1/TRBV3-2 | - | CASSPQGGDQPQHF | TGTGCCAGCAGCCCACAGGGCGGAGATCAGCCCCAGCATTTT
TRBJ1-1 | - | TRBV18 | - | CASSPTRDTGSPEAFF | TGTGCCAGCTCACCAACCCGGGACACAGGGAGCCCTGAAGCTTTCTTT
TRBJ2-1 | TRBD2 | TRBV6-1 | - | CASSEPQGLAGAYEQFF | TGTGCCAGCAGTGAGCCCCAGGGACTAGCGGGAGCTTATGAGCAGTTCTTC
TRBJ2-7 | - | TRBV3-1/TRBV3-2 | - | CASRDTGAGGEQYF | TGTGCCAGCCGCGATACTGGAGCCGGAGGCGAGCAGTACTTC
TRBJ2-3 | - | TRBV3-1/TRBV3-2 | - | CASSQEGIGGTDTQYF | TGTGCCAGCAGCCAAGAGGGAATCGGGGGCACAGATACGCAGTATTTT
TRBJ1-2 | - | TRBV6-5 | - | CASSYLQDNGYTF | TGTGCCAGCAGTTACTTACAGGATAATGGCTACACCTTC
TRBJ2-3 | TRBD2 | TRBV7-8 | - | CASSTRTSGGTDTQYF | TGTGCCAGCAGCACCCGGACTAGCGGGGGCACAGATACGCAGTATTTT
TRBJ2-3 | TRBD2 | TRBV6-5 | - | CASSFGLAPSTDTQYF | TGTGCCAGCAGTTTTGGACTAGCTCCGAGCACAGATACGCAGTATTTT
TRBJ2-1 | TRBD2 | TRBV19 | - | CASQKREGLYNEQFF | TGTGCCAGCCAGAAACGGGAGGGCCTATACAATGAGCAGTTCTTC
TRBJ2-2 | TRBD1 | TRBV9 | - | CASSLGQGDTGELFF | TGTGCCAGCAGCTTGGGACAGGGCGACACCGGGGAGCTGTTTTTT
TRBJ2-3 | TRBD2 | TRBV18 | - | CASSRQTSGASTDTQYF | TGTGCCAGCTCACGCCAAACTAGCGGAGCTAGCACAGATACGCAGTATTTT
TRBJ1-1 | TRBD1 | TRBV6-5 | few | CASKMDRDTEAFF | TGTGCCAGCAAGATGGACAGGGACACTGAAGCTTTCTTT
TRBJ1-4 | - | TRBV30 | - | CALTGIAGEKLFF | TGTGCCTTGACCGGGATAGCGGGTGAAAAACTGTTTTTT
TRBJ1-5 | TRBD1 | TRBV2 | few | CASSEWETGDGQPQHF | TGTGCCAGCAGTGAATGGGAGACAGGGGACGGACAGCCCCAGCATTTT
TRBJ2-7 | - | TRBV4-2 | - | CASSQDIPHQGNYEQYF | TGTGCCAGCAGCCAAGATATCCCCCACCAGGGGAATTACGAGCAGTACTTC
TRBJ1-3 | TRBD1 | TRBV9 | - | CASSEMDRSGNTIYF | TGTGCCAGCAGCGAGATGGACAGGTCTGGAAACACCATATATTTT
TRBJ2-7 | TRBD2 | TRBV7-9 | few | CASRALASSYEQYF | TGTGCCAGCAGGGCACTAGCGTCCTCCTACGAGCAGTACTTC
TRBJ2-5 | TRBD2 | TRBV29-1 | - | CSVDTSGETQYF | TGCAGCGTTGACACTAGCGGAGAGACCCAGTACTTC
TRBJ1-5 | TRBD1 | TRBV6-1 | - | CASSELDRGSQPQHF | TGTGCCAGCAGTGAGTTAGACAGGGGCAGTCAGCCCCAGCATTTT
TRBJ2-7 | - | TRBV6-5 | - | CASSYSNTGNYEQYF | TGTGCCAGCAGTTACTCGAATACAGGGAACTACGAGCAGTACTTC
TRBJ2-5 | - | TRBV5-1 | - | CASSRPPGTSRTLETQYF | TGCGCCAGCAGCCGACCCCCCGGCACCTCAAGGACACTAGAGACCCAGTACTTC